The clone carrying this T cell receptor (beta chain) was observed a handful of times. Its specificity is not known. A universal primer site and UMIs were added as TCR cDNA was made by 5'RACE template switching. TCRdb used MiXCR to reprocess the 5' RACE reads, holding one entry per CDR3 protein. The table has roughly 350,000 distinct CDR3 sequences, over 4% seen once. Germline V CDR1 and CDR2: SQVTM, ANQGSEA. The ends were cut back, 4 bases at V and 2 bases at J, with 11 bases in the middle. The CDR3 length is 13 residues. The record originates from a study of T cells after yellow fever vaccination. About the research overall: It was SMART-Seq v4 Ultra Low Input that prepared the fractions with low cell numbers.

Study-wide results and caveats: A weaker but faster secondary response was observed, peaking on day 5 versus 15. Reappearing after the booster were most of the clones from primary vaccination (approximately 96% CD4, approximately 86% CD8).

Sequenced material: PBMCs, taken 5 days after the yellow fever booster vaccination. The chain has TRBV29-1 and TRBJ1-1; the D is unclear. This receptor was identified in a man in his late teens or twenties who received the YFV17D yellow fever vaccine. CDR3: CSVALLGNTEAFF. CDR3 DNA: TGCAGCGTTGCCCTCTTGGGTAACACTGAAGCTTTCTTT.